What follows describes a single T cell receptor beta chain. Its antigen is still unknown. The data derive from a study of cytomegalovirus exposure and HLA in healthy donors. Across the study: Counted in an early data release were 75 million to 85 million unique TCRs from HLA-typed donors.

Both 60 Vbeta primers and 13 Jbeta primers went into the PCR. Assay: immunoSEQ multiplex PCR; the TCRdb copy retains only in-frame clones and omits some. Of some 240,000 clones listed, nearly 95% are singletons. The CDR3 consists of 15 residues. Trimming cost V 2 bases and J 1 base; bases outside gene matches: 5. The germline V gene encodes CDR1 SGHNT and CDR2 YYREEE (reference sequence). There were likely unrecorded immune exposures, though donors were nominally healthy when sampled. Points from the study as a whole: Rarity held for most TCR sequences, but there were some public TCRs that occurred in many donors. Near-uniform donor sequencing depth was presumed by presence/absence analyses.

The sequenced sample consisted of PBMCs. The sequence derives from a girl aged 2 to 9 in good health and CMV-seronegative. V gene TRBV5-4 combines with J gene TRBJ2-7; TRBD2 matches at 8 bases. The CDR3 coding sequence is TGTGCCAGCAGCTTTGAAGGACTAGCTTCCTACGAGCAGTACTTC. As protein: CASSFEGLASYEQYF.